This entry lists 26 T cell receptor beta chains sequenced from one sample in a study of human T cells and chemical hapten exposure. As to time point: patch test 3, about 24 weeks after DPC sensitization. Stated treatment: therapeutic diphenylcyclopropenone sensitization with weekly scalp DPC. Unfractionated whole blood served as the source for total RNA extraction. TCRdb reprocessed the RACE reads via MiXCR and lists one record per CDR3 protein. Here the sample spans just under 40,000 distinct CDR3 sequences, about an eighth being singletons. The starting material was whole blood, obtained in connection with sensitization to the hapten diphenylcyclopropenone (DPC). Receptor source: a woman in her forties with alopecia areata. Some clones in this sample may be carry-over from other donors' samples.

This clonotype was counted ten times or more. The chain recombines TRBV27 with TRBJ2-1; TRBD2 might be the D (7 bases). V dropped 3 bases and J dropped 12 bases, with 15 bases sitting between them. Germline assignment: CDR1 MNHEY and CDR2 SMNVEV (reference sequence). This CDR3 contains 13 residues. In DNA, the CDR3 is TGTGCCAGCAGTTTGGAGGGGGGGCAAGTGCAGTTCTTC. As protein: CASSLEGGQVQFF.

This clonotype showed up many times. The chain has TRBV18 and TRBJ2-7, with D maybe TRBD1 (6 bases). The CDR3 spans 13 residues. V was shortened by 6 bases and J by 3 bases, with 12 bases between the two germline ends. In germline, CDR1 is KGHSH, CDR2 LQKENI. CDR3 nucleotides: TGTGCCAGCTCGCCCGGACAGAACTACGAGCAGTACTTC. It encodes CASSPGQNYEQYF.

This clonotype was counted at least ten times. The chain is built from TRBV19 and TRBJ1-5; D gene unclear. V gave up 11 bases and J gave up 11 bases, with 7 bases separating them. The CDR3 is 8 residues long. Germline CDR1 LNHDA, CDR2 SQIVND (reference sequence). In DNA, the CDR3 is TGTGCCCCCGACACCCAGCATTTT. As protein: CAPDTQHF.

This clonotype was recorded a few times. The chain employs TRBV29-1 and TRBJ2-5; D perhaps matches TRBD1 (5 bases). The length of the CDR3 is 12 residues. Germline V lookup: CDR1 SQVTM, CDR2 ANQGSEA. Trimming took off 4 bases at V and 5 bases at J, with 11 bases between the two ends. The CDR3 loop is CSVGRESETQYF. The DNA of the CDR3 is TGCAGCGTTGGCAGGGAAAGCGAGACCCAGTACTTC.

This clonotype occurred many times. The V call is TRBV7-2, the J call TRBJ2-7; TRBD2 matches 7 bases. Germline CDR1 and CDR2: SGHTA and FQGNSA. Trimming cost V 0 bases and J 3 bases; bases outside gene matches: 11. This CDR3 spans 17 amino acids. CDR3 coding DNA: TGTGCCAGCAGCTTAGCCTTTCAGCCTAGCGGCGGCTACGAGCAGTACTTC. It yields the protein CASSLAFQPSGGYEQYF.

This clonotype was found a few times. The genes are TRBV2 and TRBJ2-7, with unresolved D. Germline V gene data show CDR1 as SNHLY and CDR2 as FYNNEI. The V and J ends lost 6 bases and 0 bases respectively, with 6 bases between them. The CDR3 covers 12 residues. The CDR3 region has the DNA TGTGCCAGCAGGATACACTCCTACGAGCAGTACTTC. Protein product: CASRIHSYEQYF.

DNA of the CDR3: TGTGCCAGCACCCACAGTGCGCTAGCCAAAAACATTCAGTACTTC. This sequence encodes CASTHSALAKNIQYF. V and J are TRBV6-6 and TRBJ2-4; D gene ambiguous. Trimming left V 7 bases short and J 0 bases short, with 13 bases between. This CDR3 contains 15 residues. Germline V CDR1 and CDR2: MNHNY, SVGAGI (reference sequence).

This clonotype was recorded many times. The CDR3 loop reads CASSISSGGQSSTDTQYF. The CDR3 DNA follows: TGTGCCAGTAGTATTTCATCGGGTGGACAGTCTAGCACAGATACGCAGTATTTT. The chain has TRBV19 and TRBJ2-3; D possibly corresponds to TRBD1 (6 bases). V shed 3 bases and J shed 0 bases, with 19 bases lying between them. The CDR3 runs to 18 residues. CDR1 and CDR2 (germline): LNHDA, SQIVND (reference sequence). Combining the CDR3 with reference TRBV19 and TRBJ2-3 gives the whole variable domain DGGITQSPKYLFRKEGQNVTLSCEQNLNHDAMYWYRQDPGQGLRLIYYSQIVNDFQKGDIAEGYSVSREKKESFPLTVTSAQKNPTAFYLCASSISSGGQSSTDTQYFGPGTRLTVL.

This clonotype was seen at least ten times. The CDR3 DNA reads TGCAGCGTTGGGGGACCGGAGACCCAGTACTTC. Protein product: CSVGGPETQYF. The chain combines TRBV29-1 with TRBJ2-5; the D gene could be TRBD1 or TRBD2 (5 bases each). Trimming left V 4 bases short and J 5 bases short, with 8 bases between. The length of the CDR3 is 11 residues. The germline CDR1 and CDR2 sequences are SQVTM and ANQGSEA.

This clonotype was observed at least ten times. The V and J genes are TRBV7-8 and TRBJ1-1; a possible D gene is TRBD1 (6 bases). Looked up from germline, CDR1 is SGHVS and CDR2 is FQNEAQ. V shed 5 bases and J shed 2 bases, with 9 bases lying between them. The CDR3 extends over 13 amino acids. The CDR3 nucleotides are TGTGCCAGCAGCCCGGGACAAAACACTGAAGCTTTCTTT. This encodes CASSPGQNTEAFF.

Ten or more counts support this clonotype. V usage is TRBV10-3 and J usage is TRBJ2-5; D is ambiguous. The CDR3 covers 11 residues. The ends were cut back, 3 bases at V and 1 base at J, with 0 bases in the middle. The germline CDR1 and CDR2 sequences are ENHRY and SYGVKD. DNA of the CDR3: TGTGCCATCAGTGACCAAGAGACCCAGTACTTC. Protein sequence: CAISDQETQYF.

This clonotype was seen at least ten times. The J gene is TRBJ1-1, the V gene TRBV12-3 or TRBV12-4, with 8 bases aligning to TRBD1. CDR3 length: 13 amino acids. The V segment lost 5 bases and the J segment 7 bases; nucleotides outside the gene matches: 6. This chain's CDR3 is CASSLGQGFEAFF. CDR3 DNA sequence: TGTGCCAGCAGTCTCGGACAGGGCTTTGAAGCTTTCTTT.

There are many counts of this clonotype. The chain combines TRBV29-1 with TRBJ1-4; D may be TRBD1 (5 bases). The CDR3 has 12 residues. V dropped 4 bases and J dropped 7 bases, with 10 bases sitting between them. Germline assignment: CDR1 SQVTM and CDR2 ANQGSEA. The CDR3 loop is CSVGQGSEKLFF. The CDR3 DNA sequence: TGCAGCGTTGGTCAGGGAAGTGAAAAACTGTTTTTT.

This clonotype has a handful of counts. The chain links TRBV6-5 to TRBJ1-2; D ambiguous. CDR1 MNHEY and CDR2 SVGAGI come from the germline V gene. Trimming removed 4 bases from V and 2 bases from J, with 8 bases in between. The CDR3 spans 13 residues. For the CDR3, the DNA is TGTGCCAGCAGTTCGGGCAGAAACTATGGCTACACCTTC. Translated: CASSSGRNYGYTF.

This clonotype has at least ten counts. This chain links TRBV3-1 with TRBJ2-4; D unresolved. Germline values: CDR1 LGHDT, CDR2 YNNKEL (reference sequence). V gave up 2 bases and J gave up 3 bases, with 11 bases separating them. The CDR3 spans 15 residues. CDR3 bases: TGTGCCAGCAGCCAAAGTTTTATGGGCAAAAACATTCAGTACTTC. Translating it yields CASSQSFMGKNIQYF.

V gene TRBV21-1 combines with J gene TRBJ2-3; the D segment call TRBD1 is taken from the table without a DNA check. TRBV21-1 is shown as a pseudogene. The CDR3 totals 15 residues. This CDR3 reads CASSPPPTDTDTQYF. As DNA, the CDR3 is TGTGCCAGCAGCCCCCCCCCCACAGACACAGATACGCAGTATTTT.

This clonotype is termed medium-sized. The chain uses TRBV6-9 and TRBJ2-6; no clear D. V gave up 5 bases and J gave up 1 base, with 12 bases separating them. The V gene's germline CDR1 is MNHGY and CDR2 SVAAGI. The CDR3 length is 16 residues. The CDR3 nucleotides read TGTGCCAGCAGTAAAGACACGAATTCTGGGGCCAACGTCCTGACTTTC. Protein: CASSKDTNSGANVLTF.

This clonotype was detected a few times. The chain uses TRBV18 and TRBJ2-3; 7 bases agree with TRBD2. V was pared by 3 bases and J by 2 bases, with 5 bases of the junction left unmatched. Germline V gene lookup returns CDR1 KGHSH and CDR2 LQKENI. The length of the CDR3 is 15 residues. For the CDR3, the DNA is TGTGCCAGCTCACCCCGACTAGCCTCCACAGATACGCAGTATTTT. Its protein product is CASSPRLASTDTQYF.

The sample holds many counts of this clonotype. The chain has TRBV14 and TRBJ1-2; D might be TRBD1 (5 bases). Germline CDR1 SGHDN, CDR2 FVKESK. Trimming stripped 5 bases from V and 1 base from J, with 8 bases between. The CDR3 loop spans 13 amino acids. The CDR3 nucleotides read TGTGCCAGCAGCTCCCAGGGTAACTATGGCTACACCTTC. Its translation is CASSSQGNYGYTF.

This chain joins TRBV19 and TRBJ1-1; D gene ambiguous. Trimming removed 5 bases from V and 0 bases from J, with 13 bases in between. CDR3 length equals 15 residues. Germline V gene sequence: CDR1 LNHDA, CDR2 SQIVND (reference sequence). The chain's CDR3 is CASSSAETLNTEAFF. The CDR3 DNA follows: TGTGCCAGTAGTTCGGCGGAAACTCTGAACACTGAAGCTTTCTTT.

This chain uses TRBV29-1 with TRBJ2-7; D is undetermined. Germline CDR1 SQVTM, CDR2 ANQGSEA. The CDR3 length is 12 residues. Trimming removed 4 bases from V and 2 bases from J, with 9 bases in between. The CDR3 sequence is CSVAVYTYEQYF. DNA of the CDR3: TGCAGCGTTGCGGTTTACACCTACGAGCAGTACTTC.

In its sample, this clonotype was seen a few times. This chain uses TRBV28 with TRBJ2-7; 8 bases are shared with TRBD2. The CDR3 contains 15 residues. The J segment lost 5 bases and the V segment lost 6 bases, leaving 12 bases of the junction unmatched. Germline assignment: CDR1 MDHEN and CDR2 SYDVKM. CDR3 sequence (DNA): TGTGCCAGCAGCCTCCCGGGGGGGCGAGGGAACGAGCAGTACTTC. Its protein is CASSLPGGRGNEQYF.

This clonotype was observed once. This may be a read error, as it is one base from a much larger clone. The rearrangement uses TRBV7-8 and TRBJ2-7; possible D gene TRBD1, 6 bases. The germline gives CDR1 SGHVS, CDR2 FQNEAQ. The CDR3 runs 14 residues. This CDR3 reads CVSSLGQGFHEQYF. The DNA for the CDR3 is TGTGTCAGCAGCTTAGGTCAGGGGTTCCACGAGCAGTACTTC.

This clonotype was seen more than once but under ten times. The chain uses TRBV5-1 and TRBJ2-1; D gene ambiguous. Germline assignment: CDR1 SGHRS and CDR2 YFSETQ. Trimming left V 4 bases short and J 7 bases short, with 12 bases between. This CDR3 comprises 13 residues. In nucleotides, the CDR3 is TGCGCCAGCAGCGCTCCGCCTCAGAATGAGCAGTTCTTC. Protein sequence: CASSAPPQNEQFF.

This sequence joins TRBV24-1 and TRBJ2-1, with a weak D call TRBD1 (6 bases). CDR1 and CDR2 from the germline V gene are KGHDR and SFDVKD. This CDR3 is 16 amino acids long. V was trimmed by 2 bases and J by 5 bases, leaving 15 bases between them. The CDR3 loop is CATSDSQGHPNNEQFF. The CDR3 DNA reads TGTGCCACCAGTGATTCCCAGGGACATCCCAACAATGAGCAGTTCTTC.

This clonotype was counted only a few times. The V and J genes are TRBV21-1 and TRBJ1-5; the table's D call, TRBD1, has no DNA check behind it. TRBV21-1 represents a pseudogene. This CDR3 spans 16 amino acids. The CDR3 DNA follows: TGTGCCAGCAGCGGACAGGGGGCGCTGGGCAATCAGCCCCAGCATTTT. It specifies CASSGQGALGNQPQHF.